This entry lists 18 T cell receptor beta chains sequenced from one sample in a study of shared clonotypes between healthy human individuals (dated by TCRdb to the early 2020s). Library method: the immunoSEQ multiplex PCR assay. TCRdb limited this immuneACCESS table to in-frame rearrangements with V and J called. A share of clones is missing; checked studies link under half to unresolved V genes, and the rest is unexplained. For this sample the table gives 2 million to 2.5 million clones, of which 95% were detected only once. The ten largest clones add up to 0.1% to 0.15% of the sample. Input material: naive CD4+ T cells sorted from blood. Interpreted using the paper, the cell subset or site label stands for: CD45RA+ positively selected. Source of these receptors: a man younger than 30 in good health.

The rearrangement links TRBV7-9 to TRBJ2-4; D unclear. Trimming stripped 5 bases from V and 8 bases from J, with 10 bases between. The CDR3 length is 12 residues. CDR1 and CDR2 from the germline V gene are SEHNR and FQNEAQ (reference sequence). As DNA, the CDR3 is TGTGCCAGCAGCCCTACGGTAGACATTCAGTACTTC. Protein: CASSPTVDIQYF.

V gene TRBV6-1 combines with J gene TRBJ2-1; 8 bases match TRBD1. The V and J ends lost 8 bases and 8 bases, in that order; junction bases with no gene match: 8. This CDR3 is 13 amino acids long. In germline, CDR1 is MNHNS, CDR2 SASEGT. In DNA form, the CDR3 reads TGTGCCAGCCTAATGGACAGGGTGGATGAGCAGTTCTTC. Translation: CASLMDRVDEQFF.

The gene calls are TRBV6-5 and TRBJ2-5, with unresolved D. The CDR3 loop spans 11 amino acids. The V gene lost 10 bases and the J gene lost 5 bases, with 11 bases spanning the gap. Germline CDR1 and CDR2: MNHEY and SVGAGI. The CDR3 nucleotides are TGTGCCACCACCCAACGGGAGACCCAGTACTTC. Protein sequence: CATTQRETQYF.

The chain combines TRBV6-1 with TRBJ1-6, with unresolved D. This CDR3 region has 15 residues. Deletions cut 3 bases from V and 7 bases from J, with 13 bases between. The germline gives CDR1 MNHNS, CDR2 SASEGT. CDR3 amino acids: CASSDRHSTNSPLHF. The CDR3 region has the DNA TGTGCCAGCAGTGACAGGCATTCAACCAATTCACCCCTCCACTTT.

V usage is TRBV2 and J usage is TRBJ2-6; D gene ambiguous. The germline V gene encodes CDR1 SNHLY and CDR2 FYNNEI. V was shortened by 11 bases and J by 5 bases, with 7 bases between the two germline ends. The CDR3 has 11 amino acids. This chain's CDR3 is CACTRANVLTF. The CDR3 DNA reads TGTGCCTGTACGCGGGCCAACGTCCTGACTTTC.

For this clone: The sample carries other DNA sequences with the same CDR3. The chain uses TRBV5-1 and TRBJ2-3, with 13 positions matching TRBD2. The V segment lost 4 bases and the J segment 5 bases; nucleotides outside the gene matches: 4. The CDR3 is 15 amino acids. CDR1 is SGHRS and CDR2 is YFSETQ in the germline V gene. The DNA of the CDR3 is TGCGCCAGCAGCCCGGGACTAGCGGGGAGAGATACGCAGTATTTT. Translated: CASSPGLAGRDTQYF.

The chain links TRBV29-1 to TRBJ1-2; D possibly corresponds to TRBD1 (5 bases). Per germline, CDR1 SQVTM and CDR2 ANQGSEA. There are 13 residues in the CDR3. The V end was cut by 2 bases, the J end by 6 bases, with 13 bases between. This CDR3 reads CSVERGIGNGYTF. DNA of the CDR3: TGCAGCGTTGAAAGGGGAATCGGAAATGGCTACACCTTC.

This clone was detected once. The J gene is TRBJ1-5, the V gene TRBV28; possible D gene TRBD1, 6 bases. CDR3 size: 14 residues. The V gene's germline CDR1 is MDHEN and CDR2 SYDVKM. Between the trimmed V and J ends, which lost 3 bases and 3 bases, there was a span of 9 bases. The CDR3 region has the DNA TGTGCCAGCAGTTTCCGGGACATCAATCAGCCCCAGCATTTT. Protein product: CASSFRDINQPQHF.

The chain has TRBV7-9 and TRBJ2-3; 10 bases agree with TRBD2. CDR3 size: 16 residues. J was trimmed by 5 bases and V by 3 bases; bases with no gene match: 8. Germline CDR1 and CDR2: SEHNR and FQNEAQ (reference sequence). The CDR3: CASSFRLAGERDTQYF. CDR3 nucleotide sequence: TGTGCCAGCAGCTTCCGTCTAGCGGGAGAACGAGATACGCAGTATTTT.

The chain carries TRBV7-2 and TRBJ2-2; D is uncertain. Germline V gene lookup returns CDR1 SGHTA and CDR2 FQGNSA. With 2 bases removed from V and 5 bases from J, the gap between germline ends came to 12 bases. The CDR3 is 15 amino acids. The CDR3 nucleotides read TGTGCCAGCAGCTTACCTTCTCTGGGGACCGGGGAGCTGTTTTTT. This codes for CASSLPSLGTGELFF.

The genes are TRBV5-1 and TRBJ1-5, with a weak D call TRBD1 (6 bases). Per germline, CDR1 SGHRS and CDR2 YFSETQ. V was clipped by 1 base and J by 6 bases, with 14 bases between them. The CDR3 totals 15 residues. CDR3 nucleotides: TGCGCCAGCAGCTTGTGGGCAGGGGTTGGTCAGCCCCAGCATTTT. Translated: CASSLWAGVGQPQHF.

The chain recombines TRBV4-1 with TRBJ1-4, with 9 bases that match TRBD1. The J segment lost 3 bases and the V segment lost 1 base, leaving 6 bases of the junction unmatched. Germline lookup yields CDR1 MGHRA and CDR2 YSYEKL. The CDR3 has 17 residues. Written as DNA, the CDR3 is TGCGCCAGCAGCCAAGGAACAGGGGGCGTTTCTAATGAAAAACTGTTTTTT. Translation: CASSQGTGGVSNEKLFF.

This clone was observed a handful of times. Additional DNA sequences in this sample encode the identical CDR3. The chain couples TRBV9 to TRBJ2-3; no clear D. Germline V gene sequence: CDR1 SGDLS, CDR2 YYNGEE. The germline V and J ends were trimmed by 0 bases and 3 bases, with 2 bases remaining between them. The CDR3 is 12 residues long. CDR3 sequence (DNA): TGTGCCAGCAGCGTAGGGACAGATACGCAGTATTTT. It translates to CASSVGTDTQYF. The variable domain in full, with the rest retrieved from reference TRBV9 and TRBJ2-3, is DSGVTQTPKHLITATGQRVTLRCSPRSGDLSVYWYQQSLDQGLQFLIQYYNGEERAKGNILERFSAQQFPDLHSELNLSSLELGDSALYFCASSVGTDTQYFGPGTRLTVL.

In nucleotides, the CDR3 is TGTGCCAGCAGGGGGACAGGGCCGGGGGAGCAGTACTTC. This translates into CASRGTGPGEQYF. The V call is TRBV6-5, the J call TRBJ2-7, with 9 bases identical to TRBD1. Unmatched junction bases numbered 7, after V lost 6 bases and J lost 7 bases. There are 13 residues in the CDR3. Germline assignment: CDR1 MNHEY and CDR2 SVGAGI.

The V call is TRBV6-6, the J call TRBJ1-2; no reliable D call. Per the germline V gene, CDR1 is MNHNY and CDR2 is SVGAGI (reference sequence). V was cut by 6 bases and J by 5 bases, with 19 bases left in between. This CDR3 spans 15 amino acids. CDR3 sequence reads: CASSSSAGAAYGYTF. In DNA form, the CDR3 reads TGTGCCAGCAGCTCCTCCGCGGGAGCAGCTTATGGCTACACCTTC.

The chain has TRBV30 and TRBJ2-4; unclear D gene. The germline CDR1 and CDR2 sequences are GTSNPN and SVGIG (reference sequence). The length of the CDR3 is 18 residues. Deletions cut 0 bases from V and 0 bases from J, with 18 bases between. The CDR3 loop reads CAWSVRETRLIAKNIQYF. CDR3 coding DNA: TGTGCCTGGAGTGTACGAGAGACCCGGCTTATAGCCAAAAACATTCAGTACTTC.

CDR3 sequence (DNA): TGTGCCAGCAGGGGCGGGGGGTGGTACCAAGAGACCCAGTACTTC. It yields the protein CASRGGGWYQETQYF. The V call is TRBV25-1, the J call TRBJ2-5, with TRBD2 matching 8 bases. The CDR3 extends over 15 amino acids. Per the germline V gene, CDR1 is MGHDK and CDR2 is SYGVNS. V lost 6 bases to trimming and J lost 0 bases; unmatched junction nucleotides: 6. Full variable domain (missing parts from reference TRBV25-1 and TRBJ2-5): EADIYQTPRYLVIGTGKKITLECSQTMGHDKMYWYQQDPGMELHLIHYSYGVNSTEKGDLSSESTVSRIRTEHFPLTLESARPSHTSQYLCASRGGGWYQETQYFGPGTRLLVL.

V gene TRBV30 combines with J gene TRBJ2-2, with 10 bases lining up with TRBD2. With 2 bases clipped from V and 1 base from J, the junction kept 1 base outside the gene matches. The V gene's germline CDR1 is GTSNPN and CDR2 SVGIG (reference sequence). CDR3 length: 15 amino acids. The CDR3 reads CAWSRTSGNTGELFF. In DNA form, the CDR3 reads TGTGCCTGGAGTAGGACTAGCGGGAACACCGGGGAGCTGTTTTTT. Full variable domain (outside the CDR3, taken from reference TRBV30 and TRBJ2-2): SQTIHQWPATLVQPVGSPLSLECTVEGTSNPNLYWYRQAAGRGLQLLFYSVGIGQISSEVPQNLSASRPQDRQFILSSKKLLLSDSGFYLCAWSRTSGNTGELFFGEGSRLTVL.